The entry below describes one T cell receptor (beta chain). As yet, its antigen is unknown. TCRdb ran MiXCR on the reads and lists one entry per CDR3 protein. The sample yields some 110,000 distinct CDR3 sequences, approximately 30% seen once. The data derive from a study of T cell repertoires in cytomegalovirus infection. Study-wide background: HLA-C-restricted CMV epitopes, recently identified, and well-studied HLA-B-restricted ones were used by the study. CMV infection together with matching HLA type was indicated by public TCR beta signatures. Findings and limits, study-wide: Dominant in the ex vivo response were TCR beta clonotypes restricted by HLA-C and specific for CMV. Carriage of CMV together with the relevant HLA was identifiable through cumulative public TCR beta family frequency.

The clonotype was recovered from a human donor in good health (CMV status not recorded). Some clones in this sample may be carry-over from other donors' samples. Sequencing used CD8+ T cells from cultured PBMCs, obtained from culture after CMV antigen stimulation.

The CDR3 sequence is CASSLKWTGADEQYF. DNA for the CDR3: TGCGCCAGCAGCTTGAAATGGACAGGGGCCGACGAGCAGTACTTC. This chain connects TRBV5-1 to TRBJ2-7; 9 bases are shared with TRBD1. The CDR3 is 15 amino acids. Germline V gene lookup returns CDR1 SGHRS and CDR2 YFSETQ. V lost 1 base and J lost 5; bases outside the gene matches: 7.